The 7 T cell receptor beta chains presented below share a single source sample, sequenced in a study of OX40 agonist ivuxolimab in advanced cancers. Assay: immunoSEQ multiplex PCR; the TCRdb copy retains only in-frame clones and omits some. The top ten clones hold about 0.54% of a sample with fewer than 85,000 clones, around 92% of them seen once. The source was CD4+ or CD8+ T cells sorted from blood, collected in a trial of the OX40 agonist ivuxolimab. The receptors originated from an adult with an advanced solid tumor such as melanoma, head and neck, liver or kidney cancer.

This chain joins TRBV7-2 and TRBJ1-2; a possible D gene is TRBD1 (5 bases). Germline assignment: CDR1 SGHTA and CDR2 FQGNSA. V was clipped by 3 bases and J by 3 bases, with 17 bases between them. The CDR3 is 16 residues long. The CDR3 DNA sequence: TGTGCCAGCAGCTTTGGCTTCTTCGCCAGGGACTATGGCTACACCTTC. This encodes CASSFGFFARDYGYTF.

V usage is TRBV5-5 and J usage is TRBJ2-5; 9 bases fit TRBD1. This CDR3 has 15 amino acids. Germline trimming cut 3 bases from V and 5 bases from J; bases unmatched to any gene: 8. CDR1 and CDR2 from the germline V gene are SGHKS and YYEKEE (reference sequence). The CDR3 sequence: CASSWPGQGIETQYF. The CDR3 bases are TGTGCCAGCAGCTGGCCGGGACAGGGCATCGAGACCCAGTACTTC.

CDR3 sequence: CASKDRGRQGYTF. The CDR3 region has the DNA TGTGCCAGCAAAGACAGGGGGCGACAGGGCTACACCTTC. This chain joins TRBV6-5 and TRBJ1-2; 10 bases align to TRBD1. Per the germline V gene, CDR1 is MNHEY and CDR2 is SVGAGI. With 7 bases clipped from V and 8 bases from J, the junction kept 7 bases outside the gene matches. The CDR3 covers 13 residues.

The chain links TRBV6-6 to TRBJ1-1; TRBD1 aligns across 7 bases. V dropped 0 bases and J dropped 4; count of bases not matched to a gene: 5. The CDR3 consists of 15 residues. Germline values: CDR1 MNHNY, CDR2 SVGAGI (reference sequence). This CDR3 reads CASSYSTGWGTEAFF. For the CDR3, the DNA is TGTGCCAGCAGTTACTCGACAGGGTGGGGCACTGAAGCTTTCTTT.

In nucleotides, the CDR3 is TGTGCCAGCAGACCTCAGACTAGCGGGAGGTCTCGCGAGCAGTACTTC. Translated, it gives CASRPQTSGRSREQYF. The chain couples TRBV28 to TRBJ2-7; TRBD2 matches at 13 bases. V was clipped by 6 bases and J by 6 bases; unmatched bases: 11. The germline CDR1 and CDR2 sequences are MDHEN and SYDVKM. This CDR3 spans 16 amino acids.

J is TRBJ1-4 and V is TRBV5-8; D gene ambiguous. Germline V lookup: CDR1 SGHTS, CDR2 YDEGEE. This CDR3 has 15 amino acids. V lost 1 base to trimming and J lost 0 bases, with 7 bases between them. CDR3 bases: TGTGCCAGCAGCTTGTCCGCGGCAACTAATGAAAAACTGTTTTTT. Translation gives CASSLSAATNEKLFF.

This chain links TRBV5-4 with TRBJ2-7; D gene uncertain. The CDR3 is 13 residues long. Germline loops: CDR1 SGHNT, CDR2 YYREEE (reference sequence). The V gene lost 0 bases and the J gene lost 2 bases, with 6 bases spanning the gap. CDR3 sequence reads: CASSLEGTYEQYF. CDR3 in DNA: TGTGCCAGCAGCTTGGAGGGCACCTACGAGCAGTACTTC.